This T cell receptor beta chain was sequenced in a study of T cell responses to AZD1222 COVID-19 vaccine. Clones were read by immunoSEQ multiplex PCR, and TCRdb kept only the in-frame ones, dropping some. The sample gives under 200,000 clones, roughly 92% of which show up once; approximately 0.6% is in the top ten. This clone has just one count. Its antigen is still unknown. Study findings and constraints: Nearly half of spike-specific TCRs reportedly target unmutated variant regions.

CDR1 is LGHDT, CDR2 YNNKEL, per germline (reference sequence). The CDR3 runs to 14 residues. Between the trimmed V and J ends, which lost 2 bases and 7 bases, there was a span of 12 bases. The sequence came from an adult in good health. The V gene is TRBV3-1 (or the pseudogene TRBV3-2), the J gene TRBJ1-5; TRBD1 is a possible D gene (5 bases). The source material was peripheral blood, sampled on day 0 of AZD1222 vaccination. Written as DNA, the CDR3 is TGTGCCAGCAGCCAAATGGGGGAAGGACAGCCCCAGCATTTT. This codes for CASSQMGEGQPQHF.